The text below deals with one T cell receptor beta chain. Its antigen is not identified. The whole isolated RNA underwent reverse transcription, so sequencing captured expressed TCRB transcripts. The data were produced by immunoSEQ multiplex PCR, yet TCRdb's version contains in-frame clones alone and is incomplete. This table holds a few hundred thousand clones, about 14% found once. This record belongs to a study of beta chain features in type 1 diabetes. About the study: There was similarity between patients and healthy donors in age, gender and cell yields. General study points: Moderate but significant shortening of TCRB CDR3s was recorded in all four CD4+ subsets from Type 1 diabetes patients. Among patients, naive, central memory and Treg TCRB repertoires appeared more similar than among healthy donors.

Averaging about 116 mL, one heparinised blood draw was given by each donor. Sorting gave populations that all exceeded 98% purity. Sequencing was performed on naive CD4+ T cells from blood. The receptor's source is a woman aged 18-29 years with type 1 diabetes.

CDR3 nucleotides: TGTGCCAGCAGTTTAGCCCTTAGTAATCAGCCCCAGCATTTT. Protein product: CASSLALSNQPQHF. The V gene is TRBV27, the J gene TRBJ1-5, with D unresolved. The length of the CDR3 is 14 residues. CDR1 and CDR2 from the germline V gene are MNHEY and SMNVEV (reference sequence). Trimming shortened V by 2 bases and J by 4 bases, and 9 bases separated the two germline ends.